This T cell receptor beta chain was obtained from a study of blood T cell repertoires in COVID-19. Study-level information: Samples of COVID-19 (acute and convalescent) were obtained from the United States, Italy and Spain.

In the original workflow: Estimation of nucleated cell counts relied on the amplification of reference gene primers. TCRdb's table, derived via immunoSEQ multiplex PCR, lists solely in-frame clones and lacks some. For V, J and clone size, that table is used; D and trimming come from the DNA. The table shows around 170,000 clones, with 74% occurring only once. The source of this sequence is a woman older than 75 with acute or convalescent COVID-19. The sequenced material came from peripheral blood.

The CDR3 DNA reads TGTGCCAGCCGGACTAGATATCCCGAAGAGACCCAGTACTTC. Residues: CASRTRYPEETQYF. V usage is TRBV27 and J usage is TRBJ2-5; 7 nucleotides agree with TRBD2. The germline CDR1 and CDR2 sequences are MNHEY and SMNVEV (reference sequence). Trimming cost V 8 bases and J 3 bases; bases outside gene matches: 9. The CDR3 runs to 14 residues.